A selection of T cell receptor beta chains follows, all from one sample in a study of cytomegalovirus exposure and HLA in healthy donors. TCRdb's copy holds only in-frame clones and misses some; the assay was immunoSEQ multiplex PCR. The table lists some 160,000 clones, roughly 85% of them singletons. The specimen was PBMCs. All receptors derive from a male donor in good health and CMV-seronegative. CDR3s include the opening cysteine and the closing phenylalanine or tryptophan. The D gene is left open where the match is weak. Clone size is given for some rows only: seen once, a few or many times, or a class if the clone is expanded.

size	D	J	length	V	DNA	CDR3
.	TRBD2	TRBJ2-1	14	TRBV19	TGTGCCAGTAGTATCGGACTAGCGGGAGGAGGGCAGTTCTTC	CASSIGLAGGGQFF
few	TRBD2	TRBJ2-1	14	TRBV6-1	TGTGCCAGCAGTGAACTAGCGGGGGGCAATGAGCAGTTCTTC	CASSELAGGNEQFF
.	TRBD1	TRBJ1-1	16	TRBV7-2	TGTGCCAGCAGCTTAGCCAGGGGGCGTTTTGACACTGAAGCTTTCTTT	CASSLARGRFDTEAFF
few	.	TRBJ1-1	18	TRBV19	TGTGCCAGTAGTCCCCGAGGTAGTTCGGGGGGTATTAACACTGAAGCTTTCTTT	CASSPRGSSGGINTEAFF
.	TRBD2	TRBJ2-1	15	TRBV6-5	TGTGCCAGCAAGACTAGCGGGTTGTCCTACAATGAGCAGTTCTTC	CASKTSGLSYNEQFF
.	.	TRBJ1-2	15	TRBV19	TGTGCCAGTAGTATGCACAGGACACTGAACTATGGCTACACCTTC	CASSMHRTLNYGYTF
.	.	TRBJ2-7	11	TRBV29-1	TGCAGCGCACGACTAGACCTCGAGCAGTACTTC	CSARLDLEQYF
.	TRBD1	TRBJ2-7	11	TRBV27	TGTGCCAGCAGCACAGGGGACGAGCAGTACTTC	CASSTGDEQYF
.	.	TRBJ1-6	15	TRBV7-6	TGTGCCAGCAGCTCAGGGATCGACTATAATTCACCCCTCCACTTT	CASSSGIDYNSPLHF
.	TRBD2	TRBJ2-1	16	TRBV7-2	TGTGCCAGCAGCTTCGGGACTAGCCTCGTGAGGGGTGAGCAGTTCTTC	CASSFGTSLVRGEQFF
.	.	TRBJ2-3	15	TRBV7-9	TGTGCCAGCAGCCCCGGACGGGGAAGCACAGATACGCAGTATTTT	CASSPGRGSTDTQYF
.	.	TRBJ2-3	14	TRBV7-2	TGTGCCAGCAGCTTAGCTTCCGTCACAGATACGCAGTATTTT	CASSLASVTDTQYF
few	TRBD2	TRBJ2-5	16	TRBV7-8	TGTGCCAGCAGCCCGGGCAGAGCGGGAGGGCCGGAGACCCAGTACTTC	CASSPGRAGGPETQYF
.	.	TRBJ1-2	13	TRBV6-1	TGTGCCAGCAGTGCGCGATCGGGAGTTGGCTACACCTTC	CASSARSGVGYTF
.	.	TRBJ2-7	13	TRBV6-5	TGTGCCAGCAGACAGGGTTCCACCTACGAGCAGTACTTC	CASRQGSTYEQYF
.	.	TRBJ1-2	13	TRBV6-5	TGTGCCAGCAGTTACTATCGGGTTGGCGGCTACACCTTC	CASSYYRVGGYTF
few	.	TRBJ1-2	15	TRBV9	TGTGCCAGCAGCCTCGCGGGGGCTGGAAGGAGTGGCTACACCTTC	CASSLAGAGRSGYTF
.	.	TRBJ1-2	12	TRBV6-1	TGTGCCAGCAGGGCTACAGGGTGGGGCTACACCTTC	CASRATGWGYTF
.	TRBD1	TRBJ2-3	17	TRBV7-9	TGTTCCAGCAGCTCCCGAATCCTGACAGGGGGCACAGATACGCAGTATTTT	CSSSSRILTGGTDTQYF
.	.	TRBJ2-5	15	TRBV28	TGTGCCAGCCAAGGGGCCCAGGGCGATCAAGAGACCCAGTACTTC	CASQGAQGDQETQYF
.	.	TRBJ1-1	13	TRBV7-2	TGTGCCAGCAGCTTATTAACCTCTAACGAAGCTTTCTTT	CASSLLTSNEAFF
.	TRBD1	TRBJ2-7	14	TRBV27	TGTGCCAGCAGCCTAGTAGGGGGCATCTACGAGCAGTACTTC	CASSLVGGIYEQYF
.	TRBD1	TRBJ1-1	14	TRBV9	TGTGCCAGCAGCGTACAGGGGGCGAACGCTGAAGCTTTCTTT	CASSVQGANAEAFF
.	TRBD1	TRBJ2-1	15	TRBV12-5	TGTGCTAGTGGTTTGGGGACAGGGGACACCAATGAGCAGTTCTTC	CASGLGTGDTNEQFF
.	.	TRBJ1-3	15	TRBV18	TGTGCCAGCTCACCACCGGGAGACTCTGGAAACACCATATATTTT	CASSPPGDSGNTIYF
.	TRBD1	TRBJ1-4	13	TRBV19	TGTGCCAGTGAAGGGACAGCGGATGAAAAACTGTTTTTT	CASEGTADEKLFF
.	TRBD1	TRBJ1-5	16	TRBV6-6	TGTGCCAGCAGTCACGGACAGGGGGCCGGCAATCAGCCCCAGCATTTT	CASSHGQGAGNQPQHF
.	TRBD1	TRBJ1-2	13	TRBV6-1	TGTGCCAGCAGACAGGGGAGGAACTATGGCTACACCTTC	CASRQGRNYGYTF
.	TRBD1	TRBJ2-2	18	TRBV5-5	TGTGCCAGCAGCCTACACCGTCGACAGGGTCGGGGCACCGGGGAGCTGTTTTTT	CASSLHRRQGRGTGELFF
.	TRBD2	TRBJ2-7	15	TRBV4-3	TGCGCCAGCAGCCAAGGTAGGACTAGTGTTTACGAGCAGTACTTC	CASSQGRTSVYEQYF
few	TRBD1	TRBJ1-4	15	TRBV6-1	TGTGCCAGCAGTGAAGGGACAGGTGGGAATGAAAAACTGTTTTTT	CASSEGTGGNEKLFF
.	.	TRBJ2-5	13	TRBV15	TGTGCCACCAGCAGAGCGGTCCAAGAGACCCAGTACTTC	CATSRAVQETQYF
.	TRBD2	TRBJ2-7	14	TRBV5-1	TGCGCCAGCAGCAGCGGGGCGTCCAACTACGAGCAGTACTTC	CASSSGASNYEQYF
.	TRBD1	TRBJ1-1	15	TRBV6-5	TGTGCCAGCAGTTATATAACAGGGGTAGGGACTGAAGCTTTCTTT	CASSYITGVGTEAFF
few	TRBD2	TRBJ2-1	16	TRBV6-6	TGTGCCAGCAGTTACGTCCGGACTAGCGGGAGTACTGAGCAGTTCTTC	CASSYVRTSGSTEQFF
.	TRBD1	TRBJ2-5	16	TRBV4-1	TGCGCCAGCAGCCAGTCGGACAGGGGGCTGGGTGAGACCCAGTACTTC	CASSQSDRGLGETQYF
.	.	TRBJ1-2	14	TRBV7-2	TGTGCCAGCAGCTTAGCCACAGCAGTCTATGGCTACACCTTC	CASSLATAVYGYTF
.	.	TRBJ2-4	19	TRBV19	TGTGCCAGTAGTATCTCCGCTAGCGCCACCAATCTAGCCAAAAACATTCAGTACTTC	CASSISASATNLAKNIQYF
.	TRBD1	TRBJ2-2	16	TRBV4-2	TGTGCCAGCAGCCACGGGAACAGGGGGCTCGGCGGGGAGCTGTTTTTT	CASSHGNRGLGGELFF
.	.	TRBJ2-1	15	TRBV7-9	TGTGCCAGCAGCGGGAAACTAGCCCCCTACAATGAGCAGTTCTTC	CASSGKLAPYNEQFF
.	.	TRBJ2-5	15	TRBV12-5	TGTGCTAGTGGTCATCGCGTGGGCAGGGTAGAGACCCAGTACTTC	CASGHRVGRVETQYF
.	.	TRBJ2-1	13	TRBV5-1	TGCGCCAGCAGCTTGCCCTCGGGGAATGAGCAGTTCTTC	CASSLPSGNEQFF
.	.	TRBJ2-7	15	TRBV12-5	TGTGCTAGTGGACTCAGGGTGCCACCCAAGGTGTTCGGGTACTTC	CASGLRVPPKVFGYF
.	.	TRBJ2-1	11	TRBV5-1	TGCGCCAGCAGCTTGGTATTTGAGCAGTTCTTC	CASSLVFEQFF
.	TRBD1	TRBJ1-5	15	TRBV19	TGTGCCCGTAGTACAGGACAGGTTAGCAATCAGCCCCAGCATTTT	CARSTGQVSNQPQHF
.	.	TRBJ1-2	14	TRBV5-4	TGTGCCAGCAGCTACGACCTCCGACAGTACTTCTACACCTTC	CASSYDLRQYFYTF
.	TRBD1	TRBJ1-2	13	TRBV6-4	TGTGCCAGCAGTGACGGACAGGGTGGTGGCTACACCTTC	CASSDGQGGGYTF
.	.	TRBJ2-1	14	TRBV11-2	TGTGCCAGCAGCTTAGCCGGGACCTACAATGAGCAGTTCTTC	CASSLAGTYNEQFF
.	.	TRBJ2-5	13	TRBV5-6	TGTGCCAGCAGCTTGGCGGGAGAAAAGACCCAGTACTTC	CASSLAGEKTQYF
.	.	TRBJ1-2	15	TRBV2	TGTGCCAGCAGTGACATTCGGGGGGGAGTCCATGGCTACACCTTC	CASSDIRGGVHGYTF
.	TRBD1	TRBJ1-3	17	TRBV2	TGTGCCAGCAGTGAACCCCGACAGGGCTCCTCTGGAAACACCATATATTTT	CASSEPRQGSSGNTIYF
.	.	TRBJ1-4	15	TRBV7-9	TGTGCCAGCAGCTTAGCGGCGGATACTAATGAAAAACTGTTTTTT	CASSLAADTNEKLFF
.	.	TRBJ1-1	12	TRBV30	TGTGCCTGGATTTTCGGGGAGACTGAAGCTTTCTTT	CAWIFGETEAFF
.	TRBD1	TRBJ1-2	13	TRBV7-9	TGTGCCAGCAGCTCGACAGGGGGCAGTGGCTACACCTTC	CASSSTGGSGYTF
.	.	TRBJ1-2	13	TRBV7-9	TGTGCCACCTTGATGGAGACTAACTATGGCTACACCTTC	CATLMETNYGYTF
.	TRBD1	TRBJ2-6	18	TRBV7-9	TGTGCCAGCAGCACGAGCCAGGGACAGTTCTCTGGGGCCAACGTCCTGACTTTC	CASSTSQGQFSGANVLTF
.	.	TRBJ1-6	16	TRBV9	TGTGCCAGCAGCGAGACTGGCGGAGTTTATAATTCACCCCTCCACTTT	CASSETGGVYNSPLHF
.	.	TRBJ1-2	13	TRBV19	TGTGCCAGTAGTAATGGAGCAACTAGGGGCTACACCTTC	CASSNGATRGYTF
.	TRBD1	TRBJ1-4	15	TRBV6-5	TGTGCCAGCAGTTACTCACAGGGGACTAATGAAAAACTGTTTTTT	CASSYSQGTNEKLFF
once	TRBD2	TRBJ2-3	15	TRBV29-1	TGCAGCGTCCTCTCCTTGACTAGCCTCACAGATACGCAGTATTTT	CSVLSLTSLTDTQYF